This TCR beta chain was captured by sequencing in a study of blood T cells in healthy people across ages (dated by TCRdb to the mid-2010s). Context from the whole study: In model experiments, template switching captured about one uniquely barcoded TCR beta cDNA molecule for every two T cells. To track age-related changes in TCR beta repertoire diversity, the study relied on deep sequencing normalized with unique cDNA molecular identifiers. Donors were grouped into four age groups: young (average about 15 years), middle-aged (roughly 40), aged (62) and long-lived (around 80). Donors of different ages were randomly distributed across sequencing lanes to avoid experimental bias. Two additional independent replicas of 1 million unique cDNA reads from the same blood draw were analyzed for two donors (one aged 18 to 30 and one aged 80 or older).

The CDR3, from cysteine to phenylalanine, totals 13 residues. Of the read, only the CDR3 DNA is kept; its 39 bases are in frame from base 1. CDR1 and CDR2 are read off the germline V gene as MNHEY and SVGAGI. The method was 5' RACE. TCRdb records Illumina HiSeq 2500 as the sequencer. A second roughly 6 to 11 cycle PCR used a sample-barcoded 5' primer and a J-beta primer mix. Each TCR beta cDNA molecule received a unique molecular identifier from a template-switch 5' adaptor carrying 12 random nucleotides. Each sample yielded at least 2.5 million CDR3-containing paired-end reads. The Mint cDNA synthesis kit, primed by a TRBC-specific oligonucleotide, was used to synthesize first-strand cDNA from all RNA. After uracil-DNA glycosylase treatment, a first 18-cycle PCR used universal primers M1SS and BC2_uni_R on all cDNA. The original methods were these. Normalization of each sample was performed by random selection of 1 million high-quality reads, each carrying a distinct molecular identifier. Reads sharing molecular identifiers were discarded rather than binned into consensus sequences. CDR3 identification, clonotype clustering and error correction used MiTCR with a Q25 quality threshold and the strictest error-elimination algorithm. Lower-bound total TCR beta diversity was estimated with a nonparametric unseen species model using Euler transformation. TCRdb ran its own pipeline on the public reads, namely fastp trimming at Q25 and MiXCR clone calling, and kept in-frame beta chains. One record per CDR3 amino acid sequence lists the most common genes and DNA. The V and J calls and clone size are TCRdb's, not the authors'. The table for this sample lists 1.5 million to 2 million distinct CDR3 sequences; less than 50% of them were counted only once. The ten largest clonotypes hold approximately 2.1% of the sample.

The full study reports these points: Compared with the aged group, more naive CD4+ T cells, fewer expanded clones and increased TCR diversity were shown by the long-lived group, suggesting age selection. As age increased, observed TCR beta diversity per million T cells dropped in a roughly linear way, and a significant reduction was already evident by age 40. There was a strong correlation between observed TCR beta diversity and the percentage of naive T cells measured by flow cytometry. Donor CMV infection status was unknown, potentially confounding age-related changes in expanded clonotypes. Estimates of total diversity based on one million sequenced T cells were considered lower bounds and underestimates. Since profiling was done on bulk unsorted PBMCs, naive and antigen-experienced compartments could not be conclusively compared.

The donors were 40 or so Caucasian individuals from Russia, aged 6 to 90 years, who were systemically healthy. Each donor gave ten milliliters of peripheral blood, collected into EDTA-treated Vacutainer tubes. Ficoll-Paque density-gradient centrifugation was used to isolate PBMCs, with at least 6.5 million per sample. Total RNA, at least 5 micrograms per sample, was extracted from PBMCs with Trizol reagent. The percentages of naive CD45RAhigh/CD27high T cells were determined by flow cytometry on a PBMC aliquot from every donor. Regarding this clonotype: Its antigen is still unknown. Germline and junction disagree at one end, which may indicate a read error.

This TCR was recovered from a woman aged 40 to 55 in good health. The chain employs TRBV6-5 and TRBJ2-7; no D gene is confidently identified. Material for sequencing was blood. The CDR3 protein is CAGSYTRSYEQYF. The nucleotides are TGTGCCGGCAGTTACACCAGGTCGTACGAGCAGTACTTC.